The sequence of this T cell receptor (beta chain) was determined in a study of blood T cell repertoires in COVID-19. CDR1 and CDR2 from the germline V gene are KGHSH and LQKENI. The V end was cut by 3 bases, the J end by 0 bases, with 11 bases between. CDR3 size: 15 residues. TCRdb keeps only in-frame clones here, not all; method: immunoSEQ multiplex PCR. The sample shows 250,000 or so clones, approximately 80% of them seen only once. The sequence was obtained from a man older than 75 with acute or convalescent COVID-19. Source material: peripheral blood. This chain links TRBV18 with TRBJ1-1, with D perhaps TRBD1 (6 bases). The CDR3 is CASSPRTAMNTEAFF. For the CDR3, the DNA is TGTGCCAGCTCACCCCGGACAGCCATGAACACTGAAGCTTTCTTT.